This is a list of T cell receptor beta chains from one sample in a study of blood T cell repertoires in COVID-19. The protocol was immunoSEQ multiplex PCR, while the TCRdb copy is restricted to in-frame clones and leaves out a portion. This sample yields roughly 390,000 clones, of which 85% are seen a single time; roughly 3.4% belongs to the top ten. The sequenced sample consisted of peripheral blood. These receptors came from a woman aged 18-29 years with acute or convalescent COVID-19. CDR3s include the opening cysteine and the closing phenylalanine or tryptophan. A D gene is named only where the DNA matches it firmly. Not every row has a clone size; where given, it reads once, few, many or a size class.

abundance | d_gene | j_gene | len | v_gene | CDR3aa | CDR3nt
- | - | TRBJ1-6 | 15 | TRBV10-1 | CASSDEGPYNSPLHF | TGCGCCAGCAGTGATGAGGGCCCGTATAATTCACCCCTCCACTTT
- | TRBD1 | TRBJ2-7 | 15 | TRBV4-1 | CASSQDTGGFYEQYF | TGCGCCAGCAGCCAAGATACAGGGGGGTTCTACGAGCAGTACTTC
once | - | TRBJ2-1 | 15 | TRBV24-1 | CATSDLGTAGNEQFF | TGTGCCACCAGTGATTTAGGCACCGCGGGCAATGAGCAGTTCTTC
- | - | TRBJ1-1 | 15 | TRBV12-5 | CASGLVFQGNTEAFF | TGTGCTAGTGGTTTGGTATTTCAGGGGAACACTGAAGCTTTCTTT
- | TRBD2 | TRBJ2-5 | 16 | TRBV15 | CATSREGGDQIETQYF | TGTGCCACCAGCAGAGAGGGAGGGGACCAGATAGAGACCCAGTACTTC
- | - | TRBJ1-2 | 15 | TRBV5-4 | CASSLSATANYGYTF | TGTGCCAGCAGCTTGAGCGCCACTGCTAACTATGGCTACACCTTC
- | - | TRBJ2-1 | 16 | TRBV4-1 | CASSQDSRYANGEQFF | TGCGCCAGCAGCCAAGATTCCCGCTACGCGAACGGTGAGCAGTTCTTC
- | - | TRBJ1-3 | 13 | TRBV5-1 | CASSPTGGNTIYF | TGCGCCAGCAGCCCTACCGGGGGAAACACCATATATTTT
- | TRBD1 | TRBJ1-2 | 17 | TRBV3-1/TRBV3-2 | CASSHRTGEMLNYGYTF | TGTGCCAGCAGCCACCGGACAGGGGAGATGTTGAACTATGGCTACACCTTC
- | - | TRBJ2-1 | 12 | TRBV11-3 | CASFYLIREQFF | TGTGCCAGCTTCTACCTCATCCGTGAGCAGTTCTTC
- | - | TRBJ2-6 | 17 | TRBV21-1 | CASSKGPESSGANVLTF | TGTGCCAGCAGCAAAGGCCCGGAGAGCTCTGGGGCCAACGTCCTGACTTTC
- | TRBD1 | TRBJ1-5 | 16 | TRBV3-1/TRBV3-2 | CASSQGGQGYNQPQHF | TGTGCCAGCAGCCAAGGGGGACAGGGATACAATCAGCCCCAGCATTTT
- | TRBD1 | TRBJ2-7 | 13 | TRBV2 | CASKTGPSYEQYF | TGTGCCAGCAAGACAGGGCCCTCCTACGAGCAGTACTTC
- | - | TRBJ1-6 | 15 | TRBV10-2 | CASSERQLDNSPLHF | TGCGCCAGCAGTGAAAGACAGTTAGATAATTCACCCCTCCACTTT
few | TRBD2 | TRBJ2-2 | 16 | TRBV18 | CASSPPGLGDTGELFF | TGTGCCAGCTCACCACCGGGACTAGGTGATACCGGGGAGCTGTTTTTT
- | - | TRBJ1-1 | 13 | TRBV10-3 | CATTAGIDTEAFF | TGTGCCACCACAGCGGGGATCGACACTGAAGCTTTCTTT
- | - | TRBJ2-5 | 13 | TRBV20-1 | CSASTGFQETQYF | TGCAGTGCTAGTACGGGGTTTCAAGAGACCCAGTACTTC
- | - | TRBJ2-3 | 14 | TRBV5-1 | CASSPDLAADTQYF | TGCGCCAGCAGCCCGGACCTAGCCGCAGATACGCAGTATTTT